These 16 T cell receptor beta chains were sequenced from one sample in a study of T cells expressing NK-cell markers. With the 5' RACE reads reprocessed, TCRdb shows one record per CDR3 protein and no DNA. This sample carries approximately 440,000 distinct CDR3 sequences, with about 1.5% going to the ten biggest clones. Sequences were obtained from blood T cells: a sorted CD56 or NKG2C T cell subset, CD4+ or CD8+ T cells, or bulk PBMC T cells (not recorded which). The source is a woman between 50 and 59 years old in good health.

J is TRBJ2-2 and V is TRBV11-1; TCRdb selects TRBD2, and the lack of DNA leaves this call unchecked. This CDR3 contains 16 residues. Germline-derived CDR1 and CDR2 are SGHAT and FQDESV (reference sequence). This CDR3 reads CASSFGRSLGAGELFF.

V and J are TRBV5-1 and TRBJ2-5; TCRdb proposes TRBD1, but this gene call is untestable without DNA. The CDR3 length is 13 residues. In germline, CDR1 is SGHRS, CDR2 YFSETQ. The CDR3 region is CASDTGGSETQYF.

The chain has TRBV5-1 and TRBJ2-5; checking the TCRdb D call of TRBD1 is not possible without DNA. This CDR3 spans 17 amino acids. The germline V gene has CDR1 SGHRS and CDR2 YFSETQ. The CDR3 is CASSLGPGRGAEETQYF.

The V and J genes are TRBV7-9 and TRBJ2-5; TCRdb returns TRBD2, unconfirmable since there is no DNA. CDR3 size: 14 residues. In germline, CDR1 is SEHNR, CDR2 FQNEAQ (reference sequence). The CDR3 reads CASSRLLGEETQYF.

The chain couples TRBV12-3 or TRBV12-4 to TRBJ2-1; TCRdb's D gene call, TRBD2, goes unchecked for lack of DNA. The CDR3 loop spans 17 amino acids. CDR3 protein: CASRLGLAGGDYNEQFF.

This chain uses TRBV29-1 with TRBJ2-4; the TRBD2 assignment by TCRdb is unverifiable without DNA. The V gene's germline CDR1 is SQVTM and CDR2 ANQGSEA. The CDR3 totals 13 residues. CDR3 loop: CSVESPGLHIQYF.

This chain joins TRBV28 and TRBJ2-1; the TCRdb call, TRBD2, lacks DNA for checking. The CDR3 has 16 residues. Germline V gene data show CDR1 as MDHEN and CDR2 as SYDVKM. CDR3: CASSRASGPIRGEQFF.

The J gene is TRBJ2-3, the V gene TRBV7-3; TCRdb names TRBD2, which stays unverified in the absence of DNA. The CDR3 has 16 amino acids. The V gene's germline CDR1 is SGHTA and CDR2 FQGTGA. This chain's CDR3 is CASSQGLAGYTDTQYF.

The CDR3 protein is CSAKRGGITEAFF. The chain uses TRBV20-1 and TRBJ1-1; the TCRdb call, TRBD1, lacks DNA for checking. CDR1 is DFQATT, CDR2 SNEGSKA, per germline (reference sequence). The CDR3 extends over 13 amino acids.

CDR3 sequence: CATMGYSRNTGELFF. The chain combines TRBV10-3 with TRBJ2-2. Germline V gene data show CDR1 as ENHRY and CDR2 as SYGVKD. CDR3 length: 15 residues.

The chain is built from TRBV30 and TRBJ1-5; absent DNA, TCRdb's TRBD1 call cannot be checked. The CDR3 contains 13 residues. Germline-derived CDR1 and CDR2 are GTSNPN and SVGIG (reference sequence). This CDR3 reads CAWNGQVSQPQHF. Combining the CDR3 with reference TRBV30 and TRBJ1-5 gives the whole variable domain SQTIHQWPATLVQPVGSPLSLECTVEGTSNPNLYWYRQAAGRGLQLLFYSVGIGQISSEVPQNLSASRPQDRQFILSSKKLLLSDSGFYLCAWNGQVSQPQHFGDGTRLSIL.

The genes are TRBV12-3 or TRBV12-4 and TRBJ2-3. The CDR3 is 15 amino acids. The chain's CDR3 is CASSLPRLAEDTQYF.

The chain recombines TRBV10-3 with TRBJ2-5; lacking DNA, the TRBD2 call made by TCRdb goes unchecked. The V gene's germline CDR1 is ENHRY and CDR2 SYGVKD. The CDR3 length is 14 residues. CDR3: CAISETSKGETQYF.

The J gene is TRBJ1-2, the V gene TRBV5-1; the D gene TCRdb calls, TRBD1, cannot be checked with no DNA. The V gene's germline CDR1 is SGHRS and CDR2 YFSETQ. The CDR3 has 14 residues. The CDR3 loop reads CASSEGAPNYGYTF.

The genes are TRBV15 and TRBJ1-3. The CDR3 contains 13 residues. The V gene's germline CDR1 is LNHNV and CDR2 YYDKDF (reference sequence). The CDR3 here is CATSGYLGNTIYF.

This CDR3 is CASRAVRQGRYGYTF. The V gene is TRBV6-2 or TRBV6-3, the J gene TRBJ1-2; no DNA is available, so the TRBD1 call from TCRdb remains unchecked. The CDR3 consists of 15 residues. The germline CDR1 and CDR2 sequences are MNHEY and SVGEGT.